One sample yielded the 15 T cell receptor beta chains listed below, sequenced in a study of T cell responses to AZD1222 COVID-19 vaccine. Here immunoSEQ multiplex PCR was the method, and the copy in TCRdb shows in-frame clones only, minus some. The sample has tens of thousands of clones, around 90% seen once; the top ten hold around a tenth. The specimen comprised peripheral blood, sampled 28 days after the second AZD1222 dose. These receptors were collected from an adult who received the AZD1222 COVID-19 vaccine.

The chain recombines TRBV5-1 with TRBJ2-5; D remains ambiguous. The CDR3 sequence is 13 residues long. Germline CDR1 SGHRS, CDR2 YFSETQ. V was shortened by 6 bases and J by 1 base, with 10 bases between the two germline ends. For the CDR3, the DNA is TGCGCCAGCACCAATCAAGGCCAAGAGACCCAGTACTTC. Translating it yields CASTNQGQETQYF. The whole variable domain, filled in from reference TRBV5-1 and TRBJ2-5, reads KAGVTQTPRYLIKTRGQQVTLSCSPISGHRSVSWYQQTPGQGLQFLFEYFSETQRNKGNFPGRFSGRQFSNSRSEMNVSTLELGDSALYLCASTNQGQETQYFGPGTRLLVL.

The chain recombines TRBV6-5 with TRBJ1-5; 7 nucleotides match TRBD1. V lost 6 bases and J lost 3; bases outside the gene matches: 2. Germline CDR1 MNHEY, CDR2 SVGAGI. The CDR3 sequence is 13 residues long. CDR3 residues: CASRGQTNQPQHF. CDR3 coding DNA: TGTGCCAGCAGGGGACAGACCAATCAGCCCCAGCATTTT.

CDR3 bases: TGTGCCAGCAGCCCCCGACTAGCGGGGGGGCAAGAGACCCAGTACTTC. Its protein product is CASSPRLAGGQETQYF. This rearrangement joins TRBV7-9 to TRBJ2-5; 14 positions agree with TRBD2. J gave up 2 bases and V 5 bases, and 4 bases lay outside the gene matches. The CDR3 runs 16 residues. Germline CDR1 SEHNR, CDR2 FQNEAQ (reference sequence). Supplemented by reference TRBV7-9 and TRBJ2-5, the full variable domain reads DTGVSQNPRHKITKRGQNVTFRCDPISEHNRLYWYRQTLGQGPEFLTYFQNEAQLEKSRLLSDRFSAERPKGSFSTLEIQRTEQGDSAMYLCASSPRLAGGQETQYFGPGTRLLVL.

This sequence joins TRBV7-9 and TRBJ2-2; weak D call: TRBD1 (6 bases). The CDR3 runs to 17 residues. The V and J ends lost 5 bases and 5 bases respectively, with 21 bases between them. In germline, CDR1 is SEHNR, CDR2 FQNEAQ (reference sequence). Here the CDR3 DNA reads TGTGCCAGCAGCCGACGGGGAACAGGGAAGGAAACCGGGGAGCTGTTTTTT. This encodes CASSRRGTGKETGELFF.

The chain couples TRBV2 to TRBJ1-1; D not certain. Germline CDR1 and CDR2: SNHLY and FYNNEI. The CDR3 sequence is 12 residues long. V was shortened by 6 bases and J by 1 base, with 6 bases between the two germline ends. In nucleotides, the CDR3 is TGTGCCAGCAGGGGTCGGAACACTGAAGCTTTCTTT. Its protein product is CASRGRNTEAFF.

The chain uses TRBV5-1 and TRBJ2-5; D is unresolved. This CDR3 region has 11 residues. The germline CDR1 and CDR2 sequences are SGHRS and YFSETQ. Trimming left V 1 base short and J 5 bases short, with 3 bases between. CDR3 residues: CASSLSETQYF. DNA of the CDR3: TGCGCCAGCAGCTTGTCGGAGACCCAGTACTTC.

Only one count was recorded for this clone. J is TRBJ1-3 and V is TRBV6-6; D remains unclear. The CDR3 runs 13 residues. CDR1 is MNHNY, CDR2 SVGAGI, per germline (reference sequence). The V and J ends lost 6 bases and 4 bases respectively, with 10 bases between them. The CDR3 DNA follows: TGTGCCAGCAGCTACGGTGGAGGAAACACCATATATTTT. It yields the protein CASSYGGGNTIYF.

Here the CDR3 DNA reads TGTGCCAGCAGCCCAAGGGGACTAGCGGGAGGCGCCTACAATGAGCAGTTCTTC. It codes for CASSPRGLAGGAYNEQFF. The chain combines TRBV11-3 with TRBJ2-1; TRBD2 matches at 15 bases. V lost 5 bases, J lost 2 bases, and 7 bases stayed unmatched. Germline-derived CDR1 and CDR2 are SGHNT and YENEEA. This CDR3 has 18 amino acids.

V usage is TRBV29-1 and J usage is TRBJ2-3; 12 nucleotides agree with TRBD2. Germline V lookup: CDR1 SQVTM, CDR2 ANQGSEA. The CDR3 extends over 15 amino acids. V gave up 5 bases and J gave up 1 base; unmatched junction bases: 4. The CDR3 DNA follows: TGCAGCGTTTCTAGCGGGGGGGCAGGCACAGATACGCAGTATTTT. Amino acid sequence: CSVSSGGAGTDTQYF.

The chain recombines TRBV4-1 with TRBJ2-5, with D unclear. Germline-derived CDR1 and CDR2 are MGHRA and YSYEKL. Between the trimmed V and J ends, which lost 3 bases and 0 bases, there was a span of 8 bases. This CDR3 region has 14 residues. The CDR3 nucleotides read TGCGCCAGCAGCCATGCTGTGTACCAAGAGACCCAGTACTTC. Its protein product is CASSHAVYQETQYF.

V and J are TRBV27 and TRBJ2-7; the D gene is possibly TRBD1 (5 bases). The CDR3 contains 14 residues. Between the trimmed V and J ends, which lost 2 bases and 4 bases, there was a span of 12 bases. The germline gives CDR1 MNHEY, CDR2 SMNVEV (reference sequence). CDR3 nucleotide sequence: TGTGCCAGCAGTTTAAGGGGTACACGGTACGAGCAGTACTTC. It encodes CASSLRGTRYEQYF.

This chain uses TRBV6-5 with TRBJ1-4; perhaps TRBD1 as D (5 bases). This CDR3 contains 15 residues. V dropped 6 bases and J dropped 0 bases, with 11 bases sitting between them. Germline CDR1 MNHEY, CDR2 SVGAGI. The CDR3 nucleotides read TGTGCCAGCAGACCAAGGGGTGCAACTAATGAAAAACTGTTTTTT. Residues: CASRPRGATNEKLFF.

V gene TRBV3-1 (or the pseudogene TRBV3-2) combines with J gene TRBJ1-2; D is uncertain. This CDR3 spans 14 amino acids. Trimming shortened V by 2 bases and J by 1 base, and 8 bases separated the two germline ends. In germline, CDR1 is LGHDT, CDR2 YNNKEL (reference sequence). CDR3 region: CASSQPPFNYGYTF. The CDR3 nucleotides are TGTGCCAGCAGCCAACCCCCCTTTAACTATGGCTACACCTTC.

The chain's CDR3 is CAWSSVSFGYTF. The CDR3 DNA sequence: TGTGCCTGGAGCAGCGTTAGTTTCGGCTACACCTTC. The rearrangement links TRBV30 to TRBJ1-2; D remains unclear. CDR1 GTSNPN and CDR2 SVGIG come from the germline V gene (reference sequence). The CDR3 has 12 residues. V dropped 3 bases and J dropped 8 bases, with 13 bases sitting between them.

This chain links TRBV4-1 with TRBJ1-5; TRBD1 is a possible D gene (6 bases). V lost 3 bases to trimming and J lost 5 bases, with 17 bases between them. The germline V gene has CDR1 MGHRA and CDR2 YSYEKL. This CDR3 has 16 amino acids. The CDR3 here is CASSQDGQIRDQPQHF. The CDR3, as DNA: TGCGCCAGCAGCCAGGATGGACAGATTCGCGATCAGCCCCAGCATTTT.